What follows describes a single T cell receptor beta chain. The entry originates in a study of T cell changes during pregnancy in multiple sclerosis. The table came from immunoSEQ multiplex PCR; TCRdb's copy has only in-frame clones and leaves some out. The sample consists of 28,000 or so clones, over 80% of them appearing once. V lost 4 bases, J lost 3 bases, and 5 bases stayed unmatched. Germline V gene sequence: CDR1 SEHNR, CDR2 FQNEAQ (reference sequence). There are 14 residues in the CDR3. The receptor's source is a female donor with multiple sclerosis, enrolled in a pregnancy study. The specimen was CD8+ T cells from peripheral blood mononuclear cells, collected before pregnancy. The gene calls are TRBV7-9 and TRBJ2-7; 8 positions match TRBD2. This CDR3 reads CASSSGLVNYEQYF. CDR3 bases: TGTGCCAGCAGCTCGGGACTAGTGAACTACGAGCAGTACTTC.